This record concerns one T cell receptor beta chain sequence. Its binding antigen is unknown. No per-base quality is available; no much larger clone lies one base away. The immunoSEQ Assay, a bias-controlled multiplex PCR, was used to amplify TCRbeta CDR3 regions from genomic DNA. Turning to the authors' computational methods: Nucleated cell counts per sample were estimated from amplification of reference gene primers within the assay. To quantify the absolute abundance of each unique TCRbeta CDR3 rearrangement, sequence reads were collapsed and filtered. Productive Simpson clonality was computed per sample as the square root of Simpson's diversity index over productive rearrangements. This is the immuneACCESS table as TCRdb keeps it, with only in-frame sequences that have V and J called. A part of the clones is gone; compared with another copy, unresolved V genes explain less than half, and the rest is unexplained. From that table come the V and J calls and clone size; the DNA was used to work out D and trimming. The sample contains 400,000 or so clones, approximately 86% of them found a single time. About 2.9% of the sample is taken by the ten largest.

From a lookup of the germline V gene, CDR1 and CDR2 are SGHTA and FQGTGA. V is cut back by 10 bases and J by 3 bases, with 4 bases in the junction unmatched. The CDR3 contains 13 residues, cysteine and phenylalanine counted. The sequence is cut down to CDR3 DNA, 39 bases in frame from base 1. This sample was taken from a study of blood T cell repertoires in COVID-19 (dated by TCRdb to 2018 to 2020). Some background on the complete study: Collaborator samples came from the United States, Italy and Spain and covered acute and convalescent phases of COVID-19. The material from the prospective study consisted of cDNA or gDNA derived from T cells, B-cell-depleted T cells, or PBMCs. Subjects who had been exposed to COVID-19, were actively infected with it, or had recovered from it provided the deeply sampled blood TCRbeta repertoires that made up the dataset. The repertoires were released in a freely available public database intended as a resource for research on the immune response to SARS-CoV-2. Samples came from the ongoing ImmuneRACE study (first 160 participants) plus 1,254 subjects from 6 global collaborators. Sample metadata almost always included a de-identified subject ID, COVID-19 status, age in years and sex. HLA class I and class II types, where available, came from metadata supplied by the sample provider rather than from assay-based typing.

Whole blood was collected in K2EDTA tubes by collaborating institutions according to the institutions' own protocols. For TCRbeta analysis, collaborators shipped samples in one of three forms: frozen whole blood, isolated PBMCs, or DNA extracted from either of those sample types. The paper as a whole reports these results and caveats: How much clinical and demographic metadata was included differed by source and by participant, and the metadata was provided uncurated.

The chain links TRBV7-3 with TRBJ2-3, and 10 junctional nucleotides match TRBD2. This TCR derives from a human donor in a cohort sampled during active COVID-19. The sequenced sample consisted of peripheral blood. CDR3 region: CATSSGRTDTQYF. Read as DNA, the sequence is TGTGCCACCTCTAGCGGGAGAACAGATACGCAGTATTTT.